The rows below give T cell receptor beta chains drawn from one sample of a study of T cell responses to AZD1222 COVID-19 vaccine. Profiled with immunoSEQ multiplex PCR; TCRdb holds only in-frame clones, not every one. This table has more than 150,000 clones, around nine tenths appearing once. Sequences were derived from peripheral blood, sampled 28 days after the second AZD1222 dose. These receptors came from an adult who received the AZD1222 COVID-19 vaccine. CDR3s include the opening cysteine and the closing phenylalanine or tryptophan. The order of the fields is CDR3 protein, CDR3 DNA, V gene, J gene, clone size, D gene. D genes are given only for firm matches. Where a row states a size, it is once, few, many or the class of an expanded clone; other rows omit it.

CASSQDYRSYEQYF	TGTGCCAGCAGCCAAGACTACCGCAGCTACGAGCAGTACTTC	TRBV14	TRBJ2-7	-	-
CASSLRAPGEQYF	TGTGCCAGCAGCTTAAGGGCCCCGGGCGAGCAGTACTTC	TRBV11-1	TRBJ2-7	-	-
CASSYSPSGGDTEAFF	TGTGCCAGCAGTTACTCCCCTTCCGGGGGGGACACTGAAGCTTTCTTT	TRBV6-5	TRBJ1-1	-	-
CASSLSGGREKLFF	TGTGCCAGCAGTTTATCAGGGGGCCGTGAAAAACTGTTTTTT	TRBV28	TRBJ1-4	-	TRBD1
CAIRGSGTDEQYF	TGTGCCATCAGGGGGTCCGGGACAGACGAGCAGTACTTC	TRBV10-3	TRBJ2-7	-	TRBD1
CASSIGVSAYNEQFF	TGTGCCAGCAGCATTGGGGTTTCGGCATACAATGAGCAGTTCTTC	TRBV11-2	TRBJ2-1	few	-
CASIPNGGPRDEQYF	TGTGCCAGCATCCCTAATGGGGGGCCGCGTGACGAGCAGTACTTC	TRBV6-2/TRBV6-3	TRBJ2-7	-	-
CASSLEVTYEQYF	TGTGCCAGCAGCTTAGAAGTGACCTACGAGCAGTACTTC	TRBV7-8	TRBJ2-7	-	-
CASTWGGNSPLHF	TGTGCCAGCACCTGGGGCGGCAATTCACCCCTCCACTTT	TRBV27	TRBJ1-6	-	-
CASSSLAGVTDTQYF	TGTGCCAGCAGCTCCCTAGCGGGAGTTACAGATACGCAGTATTTT	TRBV7-9	TRBJ2-3	-	TRBD2
CASSVKRAQFF	TGTGCCAGCAGCGTGAAGAGAGCGCAGTTCTTC	TRBV7-2	TRBJ2-1	once	-
CASSKRHGDSGNTIYF	TGCGCCAGCAGCAAACGGCATGGAGACTCTGGAAACACCATATATTTT	TRBV5-1	TRBJ1-3	-	-
CASSFNTANTEAFF	TGTGCCAGCAGCTTCAATACAGCGAACACTGAAGCTTTCTTT	TRBV7-2	TRBJ1-1	-	-
CASSPPGGPRQPQHF	TGTGCCAGCTCACCGCCCGGGGGTCCGCGACAGCCCCAGCATTTT	TRBV18	TRBJ1-5	-	-
CASSQDRTDRTHYEQYF	TGCGCCAGCAGCCAAGATCGTACGGACAGAACCCACTACGAGCAGTACTTC	TRBV4-3	TRBJ2-7	-	-
CASRPWGDYEQYF	TGTGCCAGCAGGCCCTGGGGGGACTACGAGCAGTACTTC	TRBV28	TRBJ2-7	-	-
CASRITGELFF	TGTGCCAGCCGAATCACCGGGGAGCTGTTTTTT	TRBV12-3/TRBV12-4	TRBJ2-2	-	-
CASSLAGRLNTEAFF	TGTGCCAGCAGCTTAGCTGGGCGCTTGAACACTGAAGCTTTCTTT	TRBV7-8	TRBJ1-1	-	-
CASNRYRGNTEAFF	TGTGCCAGTAACAGATACAGGGGGAACACTGAAGCTTTCTTT	TRBV19	TRBJ1-1	-	TRBD1
CASSQDWSGGVGYTF	TGTGCCAGCAGCCAAGATTGGTCAGGGGGCGTTGGCTACACCTTC	TRBV3-1/TRBV3-2	TRBJ1-2	-	TRBD1
CASSQALAGAGANVLTF	TGCGCCAGCAGCCAAGCACTAGCGGGAGCTGGGGCCAACGTCCTGACTTTC	TRBV4-3	TRBJ2-6	once	TRBD2
CASSPGQSGQNEQFF	TGTGCCAGCTCCCCGGGACAGTCGGGCCAAAATGAGCAGTTCTTC	TRBV18	TRBJ2-1	-	TRBD1
CASRTAGTNTEAFF	TGCGCCAGCAGGACCGCAGGGACGAACACTGAAGCTTTCTTT	TRBV5-1	TRBJ1-1	-	-
CASSPRGPQPATNEKLFF	TGTGCCAGTAGTCCCCGGGGCCCCCAACCTGCAACTAATGAAAAACTGTTTTTT	TRBV19	TRBJ1-4	-	-
CASSLRDRGRMNNQPQHF	TGTGCCAGCAGTCTCCGGGACAGGGGACGTATGAACAATCAGCCCCAGCATTTT	TRBV28	TRBJ1-5	-	TRBD1
CASSSPQLSGTGELFF	TGTGCCAGCAGTTCCCCCCAGCTAAGTGGGACCGGGGAGCTGTTTTTT	TRBV6-2/TRBV6-3	TRBJ2-2	-	-
CASSQDLAGNEKLFF	TGCGCCAGCAGCCAAGATCTGGCGGGAAATGAAAAACTGTTTTTT	TRBV4-3	TRBJ1-4	-	-
CASSSLTVPGELFF	TGTGCCAGCAGCTCGCTGACCGTTCCCGGGGAGCTGTTTTTT	TRBV7-3	TRBJ2-2	-	-
CASSRLDRGSQPQHF	TGTGCCAGTAGTCGTCTGGACAGGGGGAGTCAGCCCCAGCATTTT	TRBV19	TRBJ1-5	once	TRBD1
CASSLGLTGPTGELFF	TGTGCCAGCAGCTTAGGGCTCACGGGCCCGACCGGGGAGCTGTTTTTT	TRBV7-6	TRBJ2-2	-	-
CASSSVVRGTEAFF	TGCGCCAGCAGCTCTGTGGTCCGGGGGACTGAAGCTTTCTTT	TRBV5-1	TRBJ1-1	-	-
CASSLADGGSTGELFF	TGTGCCAGCAGCTTAGCTGATGGGGGCAGCACCGGGGAGCTGTTTTTT	TRBV7-9	TRBJ2-2	-	-
CASRPAGGKETQYF	TGTGCCAGCAGACCGGCGGGAGGTAAAGAGACCCAGTACTTC	TRBV6-5	TRBJ2-5	once	TRBD2
CASSLLAGGGDEQFF	TGTGCCAGCAGCTTACTAGCGGGAGGAGGCGATGAGCAGTTCTTC	TRBV5-4	TRBJ2-1	-	TRBD2
CASSPTTGGTGELFF	TGTGCCAGCAGCCCTACTACAGGGGGCACCGGGGAGCTGTTTTTT	TRBV7-8	TRBJ2-2	-	TRBD1
CASSYGHRGSPLHF	TGTGCCAGCAGTTACGGACACAGGGGTTCACCCCTCCACTTT	TRBV6-5	TRBJ1-6	-	TRBD1
CASSTRLAGAGYEQYF	TGTGCCAGCAGCACTAGACTAGCGGGAGCAGGCTACGAGCAGTACTTC	TRBV7-2	TRBJ2-7	once	TRBD2
CASSLETSGRLIYEQYF	TGTGCCAGCAGCTTGGAGACTAGCGGGAGACTAATCTACGAGCAGTACTTC	TRBV5-6	TRBJ2-7	-	TRBD2